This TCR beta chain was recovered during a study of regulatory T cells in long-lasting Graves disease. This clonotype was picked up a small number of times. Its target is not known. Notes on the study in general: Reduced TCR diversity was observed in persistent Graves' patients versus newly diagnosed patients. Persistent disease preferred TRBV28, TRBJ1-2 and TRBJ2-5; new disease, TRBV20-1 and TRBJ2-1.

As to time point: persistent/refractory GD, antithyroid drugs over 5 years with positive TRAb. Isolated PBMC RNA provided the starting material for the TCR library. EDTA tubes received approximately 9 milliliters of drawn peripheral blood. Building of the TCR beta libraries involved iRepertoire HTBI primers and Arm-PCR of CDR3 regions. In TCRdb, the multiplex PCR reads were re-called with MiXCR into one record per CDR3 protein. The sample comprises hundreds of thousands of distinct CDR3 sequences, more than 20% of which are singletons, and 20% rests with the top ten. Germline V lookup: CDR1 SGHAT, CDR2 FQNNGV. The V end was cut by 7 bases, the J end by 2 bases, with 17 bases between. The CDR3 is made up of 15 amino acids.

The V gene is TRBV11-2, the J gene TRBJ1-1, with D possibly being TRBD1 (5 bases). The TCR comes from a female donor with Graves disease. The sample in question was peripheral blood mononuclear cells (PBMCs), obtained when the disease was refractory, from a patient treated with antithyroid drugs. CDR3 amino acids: CASTNRRDSNTEAFF. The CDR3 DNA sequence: TGTGCCAGCACCAATCGCCGGGACTCTAACACTGAAGCTTTCTTT.